Listed below are T cell receptor beta chains from one sample, sequenced in a study of blood T cell repertoires in COVID-19. Method: immunoSEQ multiplex PCR; TCRdb's copy keeps in-frame clones and lacks some. The profile shows roughly 700,000 clones, around 89% of them singletons. Sequenced sample: peripheral blood. The receptors come from a woman aged 18-35 years with acute or convalescent COVID-19. Both conserved end residues are trimmed from each CDR3. Each record gives: J gene, D gene, V gene, CDR3 protein. The D gene is left open where the match is weak.

TRBJ1-3,-,TRBV9,ASSVRGTGNTIY
TRBJ2-3,TRBD1,TRBV7-6,ASSKLTGNTDTQY
TRBJ1-1,-,TRBV12-3/TRBV12-4,ASSLGGLEAF
TRBJ2-1,-,TRBV7-2,ASSHSYNEQF
TRBJ1-3,-,TRBV10-3,AISAKTGNSGNTIY
TRBJ1-4,TRBD1,TRBV5-6,ASSRRGLSEKLF
TRBJ1-1,-,TRBV9,ASSVVVSAEAF
TRBJ2-7,-,TRBV30,AWRAPGHNSYEQY
TRBJ2-7,-,TRBV4-1,ASSQGWGWEQY
TRBJ2-7,TRBD2,TRBV13,ASLRLAGRPEQY
TRBJ1-2,TRBD1,TRBV13,ASSPGTGGPLVYGYT
TRBJ1-2,TRBD1,TRBV11-2,ASTAGQGARYGYT
TRBJ1-4,TRBD1,TRBV12-5,ASGSSGTVNEKLF
TRBJ1-2,TRBD1,TRBV19,ASSNRGSGYGYT
TRBJ1-2,-,TRBV7-8,ASSLDRRYGYT
TRBJ1-2,-,TRBV9,ASSVGGLPYT
TRBJ1-1,-,TRBV25-1,ASSGDGATEAF
TRBJ1-2,-,TRBV9,ASGTGNSYT
TRBJ2-1,TRBD2,TRBV24-1,ATSDPAGEGRTEQF
TRBJ2-1,-,TRBV11-2,ASSLVVTGDHEQF
TRBJ1-1,-,TRBV29-1,SLGVLDGYTEAF
TRBJ1-1,-,TRBV30,AWMDSGTEAF
TRBJ1-3,-,TRBV15,ATSRARGNTIY
TRBJ2-3,TRBD2,TRBV9,ASSGGDYPSTDTQY
TRBJ1-3,-,TRBV9,ASSRGRLREGNTIY
TRBJ1-1,-,TRBV7-9,ASSPVRTGQNTEAF
TRBJ2-4,-,TRBV6-1,ASSERGRENIQY
TRBJ1-3,-,TRBV28,ASSLGTLRGGNTIY
TRBJ1-6,TRBD1,TRBV19,ASSMGQSYSPLH
TRBJ1-6,TRBD1,TRBV2,ASSQPGQGINSPLH
TRBJ1-1,-,TRBV30,AWTRLMNTEAF
TRBJ1-4,-,TRBV4-1,ASSPSQASNEKLF
TRBJ1-2,-,TRBV28,ASSHQVIGGYGYT
TRBJ1-3,TRBD1,TRBV7-8,ASSIGTGENTIY
TRBJ1-1,-,TRBV6-5,ASSYSGSMNTEAF
TRBJ1-2,-,TRBV5-8,ASSSGISPDYGYT
TRBJ2-2,-,TRBV12-3/TRBV12-4,ASSPGSPGELF
TRBJ1-5,-,TRBV18,ASSPAGYSNQPQH
TRBJ1-6,TRBD1,TRBV2,ASSERAGGMGPLH
TRBJ2-1,-,TRBV5-1,ASSLRTAYGVYNEQF
TRBJ1-4,-,TRBV3-1/TRBV3-2,ASSRNSDEKLF
TRBJ2-1,TRBD2,TRBV12-5,ASVEGTSGSNEQF
TRBJ2-7,-,TRBV14,ASSQILSSSYEQY
TRBJ1-5,-,TRBV21-1,ASSRSGGDSNQPQH
TRBJ1-2,-,TRBV12-3/TRBV12-4,ASRQTPGQGYT
TRBJ1-2,-,TRBV5-1,GTRNTLSNYGYT
TRBJ2-5,-,TRBV6-5,ASRAETEQETQY
TRBJ1-1,-,TRBV4-3,ASSRGSPTEAF
TRBJ2-1,-,TRBV4-3,ASSQNVQGGYRSSYNEQF
TRBJ1-1,-,TRBV7-8,ASSLRGGESEAF
TRBJ2-2,-,TRBV4-3,ASSQELVDIGVYETGELF
TRBJ2-3,TRBD2,TRBV27,ASSPLAELGDTQY
TRBJ1-1,-,TRBV27,ASSFLPGQTEAF
TRBJ1-2,TRBD1,TRBV5-1,ASSPGTGDTHGYT